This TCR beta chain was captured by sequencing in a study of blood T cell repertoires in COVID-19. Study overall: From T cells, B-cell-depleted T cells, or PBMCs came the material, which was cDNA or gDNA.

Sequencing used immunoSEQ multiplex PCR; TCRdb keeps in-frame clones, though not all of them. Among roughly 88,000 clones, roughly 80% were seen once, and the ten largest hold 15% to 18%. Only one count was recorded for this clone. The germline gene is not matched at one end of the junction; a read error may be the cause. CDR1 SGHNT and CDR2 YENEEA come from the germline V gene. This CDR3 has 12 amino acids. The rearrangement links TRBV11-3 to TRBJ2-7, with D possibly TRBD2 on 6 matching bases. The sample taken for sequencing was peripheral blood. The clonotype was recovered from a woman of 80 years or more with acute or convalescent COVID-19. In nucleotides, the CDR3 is TGTGCCAGCAGCTTAGATGGTATGGGACTCAGCTTC. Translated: CASSLDGMGLSF.